In its sample, the clone carrying this TCR beta chain was seen a few times. A second about 6 to 12 cycle PCR used barcoded and J-beta primers. TCRdb used MiXCR to reprocess the 5' RACE reads, holding one entry per CDR3 protein. The sample contains approximately 690,000 distinct CDR3 sequences, around 41% of which appear only once. This entry is derived from a study of blood T cells in healthy people across ages. The V gene's germline CDR1 is MNHNS and CDR2 SASEGT. The V segment lost 3 bases and the J segment 0 bases; nucleotides outside the gene matches: 6. The CDR3 has 17 residues. The receptor comes from a man at least 80 years old in good health. Sequencing input: blood. V gene TRBV6-1 combines with J gene TRBJ2-5, with 11 bases lining up with TRBD2. DNA of the CDR3: TGTGCCAGCAGTGACCTCGCTAGCGGGAGGTACCAAGAGACCCAGTACTTC. Its translation: CASSDLASGRYQETQYF.